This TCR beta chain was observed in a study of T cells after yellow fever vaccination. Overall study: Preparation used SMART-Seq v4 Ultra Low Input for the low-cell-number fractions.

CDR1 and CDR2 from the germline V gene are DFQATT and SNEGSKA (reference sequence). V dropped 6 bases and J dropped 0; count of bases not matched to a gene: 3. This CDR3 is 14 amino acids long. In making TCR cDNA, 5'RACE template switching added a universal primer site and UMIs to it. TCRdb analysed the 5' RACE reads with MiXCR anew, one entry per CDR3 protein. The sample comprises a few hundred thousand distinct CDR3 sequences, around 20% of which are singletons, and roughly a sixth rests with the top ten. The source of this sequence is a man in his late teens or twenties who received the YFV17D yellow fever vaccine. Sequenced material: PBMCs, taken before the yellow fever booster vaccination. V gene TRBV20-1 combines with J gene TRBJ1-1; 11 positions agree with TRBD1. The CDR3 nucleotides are TGCAGTGCGTCGGACAGGGGGCTGAACACTGAAGCTTTCTTT. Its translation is CSASDRGLNTEAFF.